Reported below is one T cell receptor beta chain. Its specificity is not known. The data are from a study of shared clonotypes between healthy human individuals. Findings and limits, study-wide: Across a handful of donors, naive CD4 shared roughly 5%, naive CD8 over 3%, memory CD4 roughly 2.3%, memory CD8 about 0.4%. Few donors limited the genetic and exposure-history diversity represented.

The donor population consisted of healthy HIV-negative adults with no recent acute infections or vaccinations. Repertoires were generated with immunoSEQ multiplex PCR, while TCRdb's copy carries only in-frame clones and drops some. The table lists millions of clones, 95% of them singletons. The clonotype originates from a man between 18 and 29 years old in good health. Sequences were obtained from naive CD4+ T cells sorted from blood. The subset denotes: CD45RA+ positively selected.

CDR3 in amino acids: CASSTGVDYGYTF. The CDR3, as DNA: TGTGCCAGTAGTACGGGGGTTGACTATGGCTACACCTTC. The chain is built from TRBV19 and TRBJ1-2; TRBD1 is a possible D gene (5 bases). CDR3 size: 13 residues. V was trimmed by 4 bases and J by 3 bases, leaving 9 bases between them. Germline V CDR1 and CDR2: LNHDA, SQIVND (reference sequence).